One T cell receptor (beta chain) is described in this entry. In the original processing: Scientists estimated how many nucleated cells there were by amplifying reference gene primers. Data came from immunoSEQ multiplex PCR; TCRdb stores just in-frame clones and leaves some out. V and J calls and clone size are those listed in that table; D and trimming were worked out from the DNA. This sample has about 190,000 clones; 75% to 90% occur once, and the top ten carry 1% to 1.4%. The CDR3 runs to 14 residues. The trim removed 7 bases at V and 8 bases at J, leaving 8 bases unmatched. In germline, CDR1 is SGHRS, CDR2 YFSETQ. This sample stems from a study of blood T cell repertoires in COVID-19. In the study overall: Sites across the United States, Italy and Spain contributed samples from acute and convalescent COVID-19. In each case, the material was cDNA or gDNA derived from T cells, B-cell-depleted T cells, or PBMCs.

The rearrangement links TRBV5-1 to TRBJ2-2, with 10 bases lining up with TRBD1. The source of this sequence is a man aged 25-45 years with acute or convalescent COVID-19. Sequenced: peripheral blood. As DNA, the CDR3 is TGCGCCAGCGGGACAGGGGAGTTTCCTGGGGAGCTGTTTTTT. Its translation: CASGTGEFPGELFF.